A few counts support the clone carrying this T cell receptor (beta chain). What it binds is unknown. Single viable CD3+CD4+CD8-CD45RO+ cells were sorted as the memory CD4+ T cells. This entry belongs to a study of memory CD4+ T cells and cytomegalovirus serostatus. Across the study: Donors were healthy Belgian adults, about ten CMV seropositive and around 24 seronegative.

Germline V CDR1 and CDR2: DFQATT, SNEGSKA (reference sequence). Trimming removed 0 bases at V and 7 bases at J, with 6 bases between. The CDR3 loop spans 11 amino acids. Regarding the study as a whole: The CMV-associated TCR signature appears largely within the CD4+ memory repertoire. CMV serostatus prediction reached median AUC around 0.95, or 0.9 with US-trained model. Of approximately 150 reported CMV TCRbeta sequences, around 62 were found in memory CD4+ repertoires.

Clones were sequenced by immunoSEQ multiplex PCR, and TCRdb holds only the in-frame ones, with some missing. The sample contains about 56,000 clones, 82% of which appear only once. The receptor was derived from an adult in good health and CMV-seronegative. The specimen sequenced was memory CD4+ T cells from blood. V and J are TRBV20-1 and TRBJ1-2; D uncertain. The CDR3 protein is CSARDQTGYTF. The DNA of the CDR3 is TGCAGTGCTAGAGATCAGACTGGCTACACCTTC.